A selection of T cell receptor beta chains follows, all from one sample in a study of blood T cell repertoires in COVID-19. Generated by immunoSEQ multiplex PCR, the TCRdb table keeps only in-frame clones and is missing some. The table records 160,000 or so clones, around 80% of them present only once. What was sequenced was PBMCs or T cells enriched from blood (not recorded which). The receptors were sampled from a woman aged 45-59 years who had recovered from COVID-19. The CDR3 runs from the conserved cysteine through the conserved F or W. The D gene is left open where the match is weak. Expanded clones are given a class, and other clones once, few, many or no size at all.

clone_size: NA; j_call: TRBJ1-1; d_call: TRBD1; v_call: TRBV28; cdr3_aa: CAIAGTGHTEAFF; cdr3_nt: TGTGCCATCGCCGGGACAGGGCACACTGAAGCTTTCTTT
clone_size: NA; j_call: TRBJ2-3; d_call: TRBD2; v_call: TRBV19; cdr3_aa: CASSATSGSFSTDTQYF; cdr3_nt: TGTGCCAGTAGTGCAACTAGCGGGAGTTTTAGCACAGATACGCAGTATTTT
clone_size: NA; j_call: TRBJ1-4; d_call: NA; v_call: TRBV4-2; cdr3_aa: CASSQERGGWTNEKLFF; cdr3_nt: TGTGCCAGCAGCCAAGAGAGGGGGGGCTGGACTAATGAAAAACTGTTTTTT
clone_size: NA; j_call: TRBJ2-7; d_call: TRBD1; v_call: TRBV4-3; cdr3_aa: CASSRRQGGSDEQYF; cdr3_nt: TGCGCCAGCAGCCGCCGACAGGGGGGATCCGACGAGCAGTACTTC
clone_size: NA; j_call: TRBJ2-7; d_call: NA; v_call: TRBV7-9; cdr3_aa: CASGGGRAYEQYF; cdr3_nt: TGTGCCAGCGGCGGTGGGAGAGCCTACGAGCAGTACTTC
clone_size: NA; j_call: TRBJ1-4; d_call: NA; v_call: TRBV6-5; cdr3_aa: CAGQDRNNEKLFF; cdr3_nt: TGTGCCGGCCAAGACAGAAATAATGAAAAACTGTTTTTT
clone_size: NA; j_call: TRBJ2-5; d_call: TRBD1; v_call: TRBV29-1; cdr3_aa: CSVAAGTVRETQYF; cdr3_nt: TGCAGCGTTGCGGCCGGGACAGTCCGAGAGACCCAGTACTTC
clone_size: NA; j_call: TRBJ2-3; d_call: TRBD2; v_call: TRBV4-2; cdr3_aa: CASSHHRPLAGTSTDTQYF; cdr3_nt: TGTGCCAGCAGCCATCACAGACCACTAGCGGGGACAAGCACAGATACGCAGTATTTT
clone_size: NA; j_call: TRBJ1-3; d_call: NA; v_call: TRBV11-2; cdr3_aa: CASSPWPGEISGNTIYF; cdr3_nt: TGTGCCAGCAGCCCGTGGCCCGGGGAAATCTCTGGAAACACCATATATTTT
clone_size: few; j_call: TRBJ1-1; d_call: NA; v_call: TRBV13; cdr3_aa: CASSYGTPNTEAFF; cdr3_nt: TGTGCCAGCAGCTACGGGACACCTAACACTGAAGCTTTCTTT
clone_size: NA; j_call: TRBJ2-1; d_call: NA; v_call: TRBV6-5; cdr3_aa: CASRGGSYNEQFF; cdr3_nt: TGTGCCAGCCGAGGTGGCTCCTACAATGAGCAGTTCTTC
clone_size: NA; j_call: TRBJ2-3; d_call: TRBD2; v_call: TRBV7-2; cdr3_aa: CASSLTSGGAGTDTQYF; cdr3_nt: TGTGCCAGCAGCTTGACTAGCGGGGGGGCAGGTACAGATACGCAGTATTTT
clone_size: NA; j_call: TRBJ2-2; d_call: TRBD2; v_call: TRBV27; cdr3_aa: CASSSYLAGNTGELFF; cdr3_nt: TGTGCCAGCAGTTCCTATCTAGCGGGTAACACCGGGGAGCTGTTTTTT